Listed below are T cell receptor beta chains from one sample, sequenced in a study of T cells in Graves' hyperthyroidism and ophthalmopathy. Via MiXCR, TCRdb re-called the multiplex PCR reads, giving one row per CDR3 protein. Of some 740,000 distinct CDR3 sequences in the sample, around 15% were seen once. Input material: blood. Receptors originate from a woman aged 18-29 years with Graves' hyperthyroidism. CDR3s include the opening cysteine and the closing phenylalanine or tryptophan. The order of the fields is V gene, J gene, clone size, D gene, CDR3 protein, CDR3 DNA. D genes are given only for firm matches. Only part of the rows carry a size: once, few, many, or a class if the clone is expanded.

>TRBV7-2|TRBJ1-4|NA|NA
CASSLAIETELFF
TGTGCCAGCAGCTTAGCAATCGAAACCGAACTGTTTTTT
>TRBV20-1|TRBJ1-2|many|TRBD1
CSAPGRQGALGGYTF
TGCAGTGCCCCTGGGAGGCAGGGGGCATTGGGTGGCTACACCTTC
>TRBV6-2/TRBV6-3|TRBJ2-7|few|NA
CASKVRIGEQYF
TGTGCCAGCAAGGTCCGGATTGGCGAGCAGTACTTC
>TRBV3-1|TRBJ2-2|NA|NA
CASTSLGVKNTGELFF
TGTGCCAGCACCAGCTTGGGGGTGAAGAACACCGGGGAGCTGTTTTTT
>TRBV4-1|TRBJ1-1|NA|NA
CASSQDATGGSTEAFF
TGCGCCAGCAGCCAAGATGCCACAGGAGGTAGCACTGAAGCTTTCTTT
>TRBV7-2|TRBJ2-4|few|TRBD1
CASSPRTGMRNIQYF
TGTGCCAGCAGCCCGCGGACAGGGATGCGGAACATTCAGTACTTC
>TRBV9|TRBJ2-7|few|NA
CASSSPDSPTYEQYF
TGTGCCAGCAGCTCCCCCGACAGCCCGACCTACGAGCAGTACTTC
>TRBV3-1|TRBJ2-3|many|NA
CASSQDLTLSTDTQYF
TGTGCCAGCAGCCAAGATCTTACACTAAGCACAGATACGCAGTATTTT
>TRBV12-3/TRBV12-4|TRBJ2-5|many|NA
CASSFYGEGETQYF
TGTGCCAGCAGTTTTTACGGGGAAGGAGAGACCCAGTACTTC
>TRBV7-9|TRBJ2-1|NA|TRBD1
CASRHTGESLREGEQFF
TGTGCCAGCAGGCATACAGGGGAAAGCCTTCGGGAAGGTGAGCAGTTCTTC